Following are 30 T cell receptor beta chains from one sample sequenced in a study of human T cells and chemical hapten exposure. TCRdb called the RACE reads again in MiXCR, with one record for every CDR3 protein. The sample carries around 35,000 distinct CDR3 sequences, approximately 5% recorded once. Noted time point: healthy volunteer bleed at 6 weeks. Total RNA extraction was carried out from unfractionated whole blood. Sequencing was done on a sample of whole blood. The receptor set was obtained from a human donor in good health. Some clones in this sample may be carry-over from other donors' samples.

In its sample, this clonotype was seen many times. The chain joins TRBV7-2 to TRBJ1-2; maybe TRBD1 (5 bases). CDR1 is SGHTA, CDR2 FQGNSA, per germline. The CDR3 is 13 residues long. V lost 5 bases to trimming and J lost 2 bases, with 9 bases between them. CDR3 residues: CASSQGGNYGYTF. CDR3 bases: TGTGCCAGCAGCCAGGGCGGAAACTATGGCTACACCTTC.

The table lists this clonotype with many counts. The rearrangement links TRBV14 to TRBJ2-7; D is perhaps TRBD2 (6 bases). The germline CDR1 and CDR2 sequences are SGHDN and FVKESK. Between the trimmed V and J ends, which lost 1 base and 10 bases, there was a span of 14 bases. The CDR3 sequence is 13 residues long. The CDR3 DNA reads as TGTGCCAGCAGCCAAGGCCTAGGGCGGGGACAGTACTTC. Protein sequence: CASSQGLGRGQYF.

This clonotype was found many times. This chain connects TRBV10-1 to TRBJ1-4; no reliable D call. This CDR3 has 13 amino acids. Trimming pared 0 bases from V and 7 bases from J, leaving 6 bases between. Germline-derived CDR1 and CDR2 are WNHNN and SYGVQD (reference sequence). CDR3 in amino acids: CASSESGAEKLFF. DNA of the CDR3: TGCGCCAGCAGTGAGTCCGGTGCTGAAAAACTGTTTTTT.

This clonotype appeared many times. V gene TRBV7-9 combines with J gene TRBJ2-3, with 13 bases aligning to TRBD2. The V segment lost 5 bases and the J segment 4 bases; nucleotides outside the gene matches: 3. CDR3 size: 15 residues. Per germline, CDR1 SEHNR and CDR2 FQNEAQ (reference sequence). The CDR3 region is CASSRTSGSADTQYF. CDR3 DNA: TGTGCCAGCAGCCGGACTAGCGGGAGCGCAGATACGCAGTATTTT.

The chain uses TRBV3-1 and TRBJ1-4, with D hard to call. Trimming pared 1 base from V and 14 bases from J, leaving 14 bases between. This CDR3 contains 13 residues. Germline CDR1 is LGHDT and CDR2 is YNNKEL (reference sequence). CDR3 sequence: CASSQGRGWLLFF. Here the CDR3 DNA reads TGTGCCAGCAGCCAAGGCCGAGGCTGGTTGCTGTTTTTT. The whole variable domain, filled in from reference TRBV3-1 and TRBJ1-4, reads DTAVSQTPKYLVTQMGNDKSIKCEQNLGHDTMYWYKQDSKKFLKIMFSYNNKELIINETVPNRFSPKSPDKAHLNLHINSLELGDSAVYFCASSQGRGWLLFFGSGTQLSVL.

This clonotype was detected ten times or more. J is TRBJ2-6 and V is TRBV7-9, with D perhaps matching TRBD1 (5 bases). The CDR3 is made up of 14 amino acids. Germline loops: CDR1 SEHNR, CDR2 FQNEAQ (reference sequence). Trimming removed 6 bases from V and 4 bases from J, with 10 bases in between. DNA of the CDR3: TGTGCCAGCAGGGCAGGGTCCGGGGCCAACGTCCTGACTTTC. This gives the protein CASRAGSGANVLTF.

The chain uses TRBV28 and TRBJ1-2, with 10 bases aligning to TRBD1. CDR1 is MDHEN and CDR2 is SYDVKM in the germline V gene. V shed 5 bases and J 7 bases; nucleotides not matched to a gene: 7. The CDR3 sequence is 14 residues long. CDR3 bases: TGTGCCAGCAGTCCCGGGACAGGGGTATTTGGCTACACCTTC. As protein: CASSPGTGVFGYTF.

At least ten counts were recorded for this clonotype. V usage is TRBV9 and J usage is TRBJ2-7; D not certain. The length of the CDR3 is 15 residues. In germline, CDR1 is SGDLS, CDR2 YYNGEE. V shed 4 bases and J shed 3 bases, with 17 bases lying between them. DNA of the CDR3: TGTGCCAGCAGCCCCCGAGCCCCCGACTTCTACGAGCAGTACTTC. It translates to CASSPRAPDFYEQYF.

This clonotype has more than one count but fewer than ten. The chain employs TRBV19 and TRBJ1-5, with D hard to call. The V end lost 7 bases, the J end lost 9 bases, and 16 bases lay between the germline ends. There are 13 residues in the CDR3. The germline V gene has CDR1 LNHDA and CDR2 SQIVND (reference sequence). The CDR3 protein is CASNSGSPGPQHF. The CDR3 coding sequence is TGTGCCAGTAATAGTGGCAGTCCGGGGCCCCAGCATTTT.

At least ten counts were recorded for this clonotype. The chain joins TRBV5-1 to TRBJ2-3; maybe TRBD1 (6 bases). V shed 1 base and J shed 2 bases, with 8 bases lying between them. CDR3 size: 14 residues. The germline V gene encodes CDR1 SGHRS and CDR2 YFSETQ. CDR3 sequence (DNA): TGCGCCAGCAGCTTGACAGGGCCCACAGATACGCAGTATTTT. It translates to CASSLTGPTDTQYF.

V is TRBV12-3 or TRBV12-4 and J is TRBJ1-1; D is unresolved. The CDR3 runs to 14 residues. The ends were cut back, 3 bases at V and 3 bases at J, with 11 bases in the middle. CDR3 sequence: CASSFRGGDTEAFF. CDR3 in DNA: TGTGCCAGCAGTTTTCGGGGTGGAGACACTGAAGCTTTCTTT.

The chain carries TRBV28 and TRBJ1-1; tentative D call: TRBD1 (5 bases). V was pared by 3 bases and J by 0 bases, with 11 bases between. CDR3 length: 15 residues. Germline V gene data show CDR1 as MDHEN and CDR2 as SYDVKM. DNA of the CDR3: TGTGCCAGCAGTTTTAAGCAGGGCATGAACACTGAAGCTTTCTTT. It translates to CASSFKQGMNTEAFF.

This clonotype was detected ten times or more. The chain is built from TRBV7-2 and TRBJ1-1; perhaps TRBD1 as D (5 bases). Per germline, CDR1 SGHTA and CDR2 FQGNSA. V lost 5 bases to trimming and J lost 3 bases, with 13 bases between them. The CDR3 has 14 residues. CDR3 amino acids: CASSPRGTYTEAFF. The CDR3 DNA reads as TGTGCCAGCAGCCCTAGAGGGACTTACACTGAAGCTTTCTTT.

This clonotype was picked up many times. The chain is built from TRBV7-2 and TRBJ2-5, with TRBD2 as a possible D gene (6 bases). CDR3 length: 15 amino acids. Germline V lookup: CDR1 SGHTA, CDR2 FQGNSA. V shed 3 bases and J shed 3 bases, with 14 bases lying between them. CDR3 sequence (DNA): TGTGCCAGCAGCTTGGTCGGGACTTCTAAAGAGACCCAGTACTTC. This gives the protein CASSLVGTSKETQYF.

This clonotype was observed at least ten times. The V gene is TRBV29-1, the J gene TRBJ2-3, with D perhaps matching TRBD2 (5 bases). The CDR3 is 13 amino acids. V was pared by 6 bases and J by 2 bases, with 12 bases between. CDR1 and CDR2 from the germline V gene are SQVTM and ANQGSEA. CDR3 nucleotide sequence: TGCAGCGTCCTACTAGATTTCACAGATACGCAGTATTTT. Amino acids: CSVLLDFTDTQYF.

This clonotype appeared many times. The chain links TRBV12-3 or TRBV12-4 to TRBJ1-4; tentatively, D is TRBD1 (5 bases). The CDR3 runs to 13 residues. V was cut by 6 bases and J by 5 bases, with 10 bases left in between. As DNA, the CDR3 is TGTGCCAGCAGCCCGGGACGGAATGAAAAACTGTTTTTT. Translating gives CASSPGRNEKLFF.

In this sample, this clonotype turned up many times. The genes are TRBV20-1 and TRBJ1-1; D is unclear. The germline CDR1 and CDR2 sequences are DFQATT and SNEGSKA (reference sequence). Trimming took 3 bases from V and 0 from J, leaving 11 bases between them. The CDR3 has 14 residues. The CDR3, as DNA: TGCAGTGCTAGCCCATCGGGGATGAACACTGAAGCTTTCTTT. As protein: CSASPSGMNTEAFF.

This clonotype was detected ten times or more. V and J are TRBV7-9 and TRBJ2-2; D is possibly TRBD2 (5 bases). The CDR3 loop spans 15 amino acids. Germline V gene lookup returns CDR1 SEHNR and CDR2 FQNEAQ (reference sequence). Trimming removed 8 bases from V and 1 base from J, with 14 bases in between. CDR3 in amino acids: CASLRLAGNTGELFF. The CDR3, as DNA: TGTGCCAGCCTTAGGCTAGCCGGGAACACCGGGGAGCTGTTTTTT.

This clonotype was picked up many times. The CDR3 spells CASSLGQGQETQYF. CDR3 nucleotide sequence: TGTGCCAGCAGCCTCGGACAGGGGCAAGAGACCCAGTACTTC. V and J are TRBV6-5 and TRBJ2-5; 9 positions match TRBD1. CDR1 MNHEY and CDR2 SVGAGI come from the germline V gene. V lost 6 bases and J lost 2; bases outside the gene matches: 4. This CDR3 spans 14 amino acids.

Ten or more counts support this clonotype. CDR3 bases: TGTGCCAGCAGTCCTAGCGGGAGCGACCCAGATACGCAGTATTTT. Amino acid sequence: CASSPSGSDPDTQYF. This chain joins TRBV5-4 and TRBJ2-3; 10 bases fit TRBD2. Germline trimming cut 5 bases from V and 4 bases from J; bases unmatched to any gene: 7. Germline CDR1 and CDR2: SGHNT and YYREEE (reference sequence). This CDR3 region has 15 residues.

A few counts support this clonotype. The chain carries TRBV24-1 and TRBJ2-2; D may match TRBD1 or TRBD2 (5 bases each). This CDR3 region has 17 residues. V was cut by 4 bases and J by 0 bases, with 14 bases left in between. The V gene's germline CDR1 is KGHDR and CDR2 SFDVKD. The CDR3 region is CATSDTPGTANTGELFF. CDR3 nucleotide sequence: TGTGCCACCAGTGACACTCCCGGGACGGCGAACACCGGGGAGCTGTTTTTT.

This clonotype has only a few counts. The genes are TRBV4-3 and TRBJ2-7; 8 bases fit TRBD2. J gave up 3 bases and V 1 base, and 8 bases lay outside the gene matches. The germline CDR1 and CDR2 sequences are LGHNA and YSLEER. The CDR3 has 16 amino acids. This chain's CDR3 is CASSQVTGGEYYEQYF. DNA of the CDR3: TGCGCCAGCAGCCAAGTAACCGGGGGGGAGTACTACGAGCAGTACTTC.

This clonotype was recorded many times. V gene TRBV5-5 combines with J gene TRBJ2-5; no clear D. The CDR3 has 14 amino acids. Germline V CDR1 and CDR2: SGHKS, YYEKEE (reference sequence). V lost 0 bases, J lost 7 bases, and 13 bases lay in between. CDR3 in amino acids: CASSLDRRKGTQYF. CDR3 nucleotides: TGTGCCAGCAGCTTGGACAGAAGAAAGGGGACCCAGTACTTC.

The chain combines TRBV6-5 with TRBJ1-1; TRBD1 agrees at 7 bases. The CDR3 sequence is 14 residues long. Germline trimming cut 5 bases from V and 5 bases from J; bases unmatched to any gene: 8. In germline, CDR1 is MNHEY, CDR2 SVGAGI. The CDR3 sequence: CASSPYRGTTEAFF. CDR3 DNA: TGTGCCAGCAGTCCCTACAGGGGAACTACTGAAGCTTTCTTT.

The table lists this clonotype with many counts. The chain recombines TRBV20-1 with TRBJ1-2, with a tentative D call TRBD1 (6 bases). V lost 1 base and J 8 bases, leaving 11 bases between the germline ends. The V gene's germline CDR1 is DFQATT and CDR2 SNEGSKA (reference sequence). CDR3 size: 12 residues. Here the CDR3 DNA reads TGCAGTGCTAGAGTCAGGGGAGAAGGCTACACCTTC. Translating gives CSARVRGEGYTF.

This clonotype showed up just a few times. The chain has TRBV9 and TRBJ1-1; D call uncertain. V lost 0 bases and J lost 0, with 6 bases in between. The CDR3 runs 14 residues. Germline CDR1 SGDLS, CDR2 YYNGEE. CDR3 in DNA: TGTGCCAGCAGCGTAGGCAGCATGAACACTGAAGCTTTCTTT. Protein product: CASSVGSMNTEAFF.

The table lists this clonotype with many counts. The chain links TRBV5-4 to TRBJ2-5; the D gene is possibly TRBD2 (6 bases). This CDR3 comprises 15 residues. CDR1 is SGHNT, CDR2 YYREEE, per germline (reference sequence). Trimming pared 1 base from V and 1 base from J, leaving 11 bases between. The CDR3 sequence is CASSLKGRFQETQYF. The CDR3 bases are TGTGCCAGCAGCTTGAAGGGGAGGTTCCAAGAGACCCAGTACTTC.

This clonotype was found many times. The V gene is TRBV5-4, the J gene TRBJ1-1, with unresolved D. The CDR3 consists of 15 residues. Between the trimmed V and J ends, which lost 4 bases and 0 bases, there was a span of 13 bases. CDR1 is SGHNT and CDR2 is YYREEE in the germline V gene (reference sequence). Here the CDR3 reads CASSALTELNTEAFF. DNA of the CDR3: TGTGCCAGCAGCGCTTTGACGGAACTGAACACTGAAGCTTTCTTT.

This clonotype was recorded at least ten times. Here the CDR3 reads CASREGWNTEAFF. CDR3 DNA: TGTGCCAGCAGAGAGGGATGGAACACTGAAGCTTTCTTT. The chain couples TRBV28 to TRBJ1-1; no clear D gene. Germline CDR1 is MDHEN and CDR2 is SYDVKM. The CDR3 length is 13 residues. The V end lost 6 bases, the J end lost 1 base, and 9 bases lay between the germline ends.

This clonotype was counted only a few times. This chain uses TRBV30 with TRBJ2-3; 8 positions agree with TRBD1. The CDR3 covers 13 residues. Germline loops: CDR1 GTSNPN, CDR2 SVGIG (reference sequence). The V segment lost 5 bases and the J segment 6 bases; nucleotides outside the gene matches: 7. The CDR3 nucleotides read TGTGCCTGGCAGACAGGGGTTGCGGATACGCAGTATTTT. This codes for CAWQTGVADTQYF.